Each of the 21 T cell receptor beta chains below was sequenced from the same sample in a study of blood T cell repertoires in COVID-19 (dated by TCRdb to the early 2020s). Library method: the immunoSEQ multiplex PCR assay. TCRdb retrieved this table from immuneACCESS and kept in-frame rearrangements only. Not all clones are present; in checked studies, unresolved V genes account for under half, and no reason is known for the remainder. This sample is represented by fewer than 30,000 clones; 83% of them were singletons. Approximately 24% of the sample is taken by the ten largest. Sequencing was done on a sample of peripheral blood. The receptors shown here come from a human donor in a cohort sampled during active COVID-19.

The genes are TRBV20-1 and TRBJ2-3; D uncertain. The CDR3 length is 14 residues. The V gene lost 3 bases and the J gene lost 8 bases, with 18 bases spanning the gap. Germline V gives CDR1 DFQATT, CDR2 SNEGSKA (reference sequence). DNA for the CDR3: TGCAGTGCTAGTGTGACACCCCCCTTGGCTACGCAGTATTTT. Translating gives CSASVTPPLATQYF.

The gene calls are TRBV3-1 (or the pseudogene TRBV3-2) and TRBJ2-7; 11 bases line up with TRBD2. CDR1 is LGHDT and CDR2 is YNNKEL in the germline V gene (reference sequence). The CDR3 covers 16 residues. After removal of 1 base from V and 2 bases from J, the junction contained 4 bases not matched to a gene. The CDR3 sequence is CASSQARLAGTYEQYF. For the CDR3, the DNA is TGTGCCAGCAGCCAAGCCAGACTAGCGGGGACCTACGAGCAGTACTTC.

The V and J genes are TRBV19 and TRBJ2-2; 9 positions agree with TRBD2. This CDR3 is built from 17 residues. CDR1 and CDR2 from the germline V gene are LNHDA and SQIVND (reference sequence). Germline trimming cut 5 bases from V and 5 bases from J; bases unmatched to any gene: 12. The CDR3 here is CASSSSGSGGITGELFF. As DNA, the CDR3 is TGTGCCAGTAGTTCAAGCGGGAGCGGGGGGATTACCGGGGAGCTGTTTTTT.

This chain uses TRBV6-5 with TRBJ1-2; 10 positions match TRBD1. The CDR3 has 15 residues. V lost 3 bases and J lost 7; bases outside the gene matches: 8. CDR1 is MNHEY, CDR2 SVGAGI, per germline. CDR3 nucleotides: TGTGCCAGCAGTTATGCCCGGACAGGGGGTGGTGGCTACACCTTC. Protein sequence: CASSYARTGGGGYTF.

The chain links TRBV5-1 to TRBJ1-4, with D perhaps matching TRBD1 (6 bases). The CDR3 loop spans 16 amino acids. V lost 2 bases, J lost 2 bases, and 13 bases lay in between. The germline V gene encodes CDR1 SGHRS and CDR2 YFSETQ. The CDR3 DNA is TGCGCCAGCAGCTTAACAGGGTTGTGGACTAATGAAAAACTGTTTTTT. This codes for CASSLTGLWTNEKLFF. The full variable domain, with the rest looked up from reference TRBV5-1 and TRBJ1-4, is KAGVTQTPRYLIKTRGQQVTLSCSPISGHRSVSWYQQTPGQGLQFLFEYFSETQRNKGNFPGRFSGRQFSNSRSEMNVSTLELGDSALYLCASSLTGLWTNEKLFFGSGTQLSVL.

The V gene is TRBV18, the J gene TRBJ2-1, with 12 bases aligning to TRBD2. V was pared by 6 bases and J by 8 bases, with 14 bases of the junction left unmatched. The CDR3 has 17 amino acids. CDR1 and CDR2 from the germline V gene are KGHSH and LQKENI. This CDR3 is CASSPGLAGLRNDEQFF. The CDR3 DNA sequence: TGTGCCAGCTCGCCGGGACTAGCGGGCCTTCGGAACGATGAGCAGTTCTTC.

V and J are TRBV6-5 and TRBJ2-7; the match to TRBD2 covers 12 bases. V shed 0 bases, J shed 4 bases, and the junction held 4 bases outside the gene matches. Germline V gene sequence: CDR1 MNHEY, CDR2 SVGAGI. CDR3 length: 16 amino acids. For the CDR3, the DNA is TGTGCCAGCAGTTACTCGGCTAGCGGGAGGGCGTACGAGCAGTACTTC. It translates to CASSYSASGRAYEQYF.

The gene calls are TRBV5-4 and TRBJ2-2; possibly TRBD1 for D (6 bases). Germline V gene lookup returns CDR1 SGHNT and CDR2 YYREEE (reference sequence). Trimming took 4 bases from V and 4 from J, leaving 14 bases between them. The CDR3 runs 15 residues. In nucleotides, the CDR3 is TGTGCCAGCAGCCCCCTCGAGGGGGTCACCGGGGAGCTGTTTTTT. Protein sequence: CASSPLEGVTGELFF.

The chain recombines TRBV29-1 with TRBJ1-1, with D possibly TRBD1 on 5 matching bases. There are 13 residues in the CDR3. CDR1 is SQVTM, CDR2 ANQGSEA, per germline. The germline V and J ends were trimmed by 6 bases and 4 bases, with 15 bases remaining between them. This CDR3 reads CSVALGASTEAFF. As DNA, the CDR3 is TGCAGCGTAGCCCTAGGGGCGAGCACTGAAGCTTTCTTT.

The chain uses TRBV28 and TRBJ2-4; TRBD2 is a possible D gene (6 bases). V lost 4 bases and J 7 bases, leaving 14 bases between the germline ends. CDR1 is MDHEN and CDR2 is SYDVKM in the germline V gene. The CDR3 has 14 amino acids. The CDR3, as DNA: TGTGCCAGCAGTTCCGCAGGAGGGTCGAACATTCAGTACTTC. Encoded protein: CASSSAGGSNIQYF. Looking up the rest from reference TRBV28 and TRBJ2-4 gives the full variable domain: DVKVTQSSRYLVKRTGEKVFLECVQDMDHENMFWYRQDPGLGLRLIYFSYDVKMKEKGDIPEGYSVSREKKERFSLILESASTNQTSMYLCASSSAGGSNIQYFGAGTRLSVL.

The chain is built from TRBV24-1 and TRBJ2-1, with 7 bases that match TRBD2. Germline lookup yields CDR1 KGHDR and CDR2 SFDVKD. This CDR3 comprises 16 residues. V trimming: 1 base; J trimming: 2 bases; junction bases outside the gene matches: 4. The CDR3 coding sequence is TGTGCCACCAGTGATTTAGGCGGGAGCCCCTACAATGAGCAGTTCTTC. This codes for CATSDLGGSPYNEQFF.

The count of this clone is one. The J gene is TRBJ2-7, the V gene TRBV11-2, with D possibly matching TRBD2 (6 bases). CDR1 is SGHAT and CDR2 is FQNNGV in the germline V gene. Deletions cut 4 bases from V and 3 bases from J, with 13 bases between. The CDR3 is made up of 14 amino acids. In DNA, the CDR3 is TGTGCCAGCAGCTACGGGAGTCTGTTCTACGAGCAGTACTTC. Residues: CASSYGSLFYEQYF.

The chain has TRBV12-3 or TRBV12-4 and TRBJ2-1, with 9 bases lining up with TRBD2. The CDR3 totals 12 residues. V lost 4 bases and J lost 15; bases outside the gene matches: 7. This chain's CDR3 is CASSSGLALPFF. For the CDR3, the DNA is TGTGCCAGCAGTTCCGGACTAGCGTTACCGTTCTTC.

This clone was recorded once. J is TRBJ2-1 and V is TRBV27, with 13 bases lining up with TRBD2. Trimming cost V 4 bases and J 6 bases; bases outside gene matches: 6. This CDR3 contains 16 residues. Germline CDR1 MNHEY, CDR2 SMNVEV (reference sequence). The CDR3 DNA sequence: TGTGCCAGCAGTTCGGGACTAGCGGGATTTGGCAATGAGCAGTTCTTC. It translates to CASSSGLAGFGNEQFF.

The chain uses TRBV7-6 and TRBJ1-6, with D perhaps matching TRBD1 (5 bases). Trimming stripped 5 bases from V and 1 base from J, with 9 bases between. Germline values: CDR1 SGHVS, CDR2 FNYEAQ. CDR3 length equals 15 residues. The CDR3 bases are TGTGCCAGCAGCGGAGGGGAATCCTATAATTCACCCCTCCACTTT. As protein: CASSGGESYNSPLHF.

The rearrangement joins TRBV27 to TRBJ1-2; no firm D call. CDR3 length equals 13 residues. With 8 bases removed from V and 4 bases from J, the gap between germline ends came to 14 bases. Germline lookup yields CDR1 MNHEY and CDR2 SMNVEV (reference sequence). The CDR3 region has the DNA TGTGCCAGCTCCGCAGTTCCTCGCTATGGCTACACCTTC. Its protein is CASSAVPRYGYTF.

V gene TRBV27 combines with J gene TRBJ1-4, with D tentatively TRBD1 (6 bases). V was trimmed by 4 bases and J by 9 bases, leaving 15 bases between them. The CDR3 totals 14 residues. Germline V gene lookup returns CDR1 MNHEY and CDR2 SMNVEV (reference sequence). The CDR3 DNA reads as TGTGCCAGCAGTTCCCACAGGGTCGGGCAAAAACTGTTTTTT. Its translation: CASSSHRVGQKLFF.

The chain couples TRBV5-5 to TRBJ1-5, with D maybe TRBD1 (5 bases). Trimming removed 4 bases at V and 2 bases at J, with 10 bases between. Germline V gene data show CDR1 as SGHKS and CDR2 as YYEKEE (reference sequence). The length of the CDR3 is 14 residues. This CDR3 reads CASSPTVGNQPQHF. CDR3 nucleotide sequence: TGTGCCAGCAGCCCGACAGTGGGCAATCAGCCCCAGCATTTT.

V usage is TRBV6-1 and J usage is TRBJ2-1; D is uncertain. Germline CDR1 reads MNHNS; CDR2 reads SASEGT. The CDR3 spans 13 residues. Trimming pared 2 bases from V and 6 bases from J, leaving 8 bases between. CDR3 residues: CASSENPGNEQFF. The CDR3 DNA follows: TGTGCCAGCAGTGAAAACCCGGGCAATGAGCAGTTCTTC.

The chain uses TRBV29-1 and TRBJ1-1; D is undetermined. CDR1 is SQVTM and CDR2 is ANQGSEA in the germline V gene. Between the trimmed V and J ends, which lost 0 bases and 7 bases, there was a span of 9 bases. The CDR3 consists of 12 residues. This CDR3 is CSVEDRNIEAFF. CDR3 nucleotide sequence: TGCAGCGTTGAAGATCGTAATATTGAAGCTTTCTTT.

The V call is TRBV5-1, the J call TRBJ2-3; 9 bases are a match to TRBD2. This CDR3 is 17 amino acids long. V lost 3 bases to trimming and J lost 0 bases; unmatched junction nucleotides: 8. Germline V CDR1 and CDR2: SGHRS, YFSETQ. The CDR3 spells CASSSGALAGSTDTQYF. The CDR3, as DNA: TGCGCCAGCAGCTCGGGCGCGCTAGCGGGAAGCACAGATACGCAGTATTTT.